This passage covers 30 T cell receptor beta chains from one sample sequenced in a study of immune evolution from preneoplasia to lung adenocarcinoma. TCRdb's copy holds only in-frame clones and misses some; the assay was immunoSEQ multiplex PCR. The sample contains fewer than 8,000 clones, around 83% of which appear only once. Sequenced sample: FFPE minimally invasive lung adenocarcinoma tissue. These receptors were obtained from a person between 65 and 79 years old with lung adenocarcinoma.

This chain uses TRBV29-1 with TRBJ1-3; the match to TRBD1 covers 9 bases. Trimming at V came to 5 bases and at J to 4 bases, leaving 9 bases not matched to a gene. Germline CDR1 reads SQVTM; CDR2 reads ANQGSEA. The CDR3 runs 15 residues. CDR3 sequence: CSVLPQGARGNTIYF. The CDR3 DNA reads TGCAGCGTTTTACCACAGGGGGCGAGAGGAAACACCATATATTTT.

The chain has TRBV30 and TRBJ1-3, with D uncertain. Between the trimmed V and J ends, which lost 2 bases and 4 bases, there was a span of 12 bases. The CDR3 totals 14 residues. From germline, CDR1 is GTSNPN and CDR2 SVGIG (reference sequence). This CDR3 is CAWSLGDNGNTIYF. For the CDR3, the DNA is TGTGCCTGGAGTCTAGGTGATAACGGAAACACCATATATTTT.

This clone has just a few counts. The chain recombines TRBV30 with TRBJ1-6, with D unresolved. Trimming shortened V by 0 bases and J by 10 bases, and 13 bases separated the two germline ends. The CDR3 extends over 14 amino acids. Germline CDR1 is GTSNPN and CDR2 is SVGIG (reference sequence). The CDR3 sequence: CAWSVPGVGSPLHF. In DNA, the CDR3 is TGTGCCTGGAGTGTACCCGGGGTAGGCTCACCCCTCCACTTT.

This rearrangement joins TRBV4-1 to TRBJ1-2; 7 bases are shared with TRBD1. There are 15 residues in the CDR3. V lost 0 bases and J lost 4; bases outside the gene matches: 5. Germline-derived CDR1 and CDR2 are MGHRA and YSYEKL. The CDR3 bases are TGCGCCAGCAGCCAAGATCCGACAGGGCTCTATGGCTACACCTTC. Translation gives CASSQDPTGLYGYTF.

CDR3 nucleotides: TGTGCCAGCAGCCCTTCCTCTGGAAACACCATATATTTT. Translated: CASSPSSGNTIYF. This rearrangement joins TRBV7-9 to TRBJ1-3; D gene unclear. This CDR3 comprises 13 residues. Trimming shortened V by 5 bases and J by 0 bases, and 5 bases separated the two germline ends. Germline V gene lookup returns CDR1 SEHNR and CDR2 FQNEAQ (reference sequence).

The chain has TRBV28 and TRBJ1-4; D ambiguous. The germline CDR1 and CDR2 sequences are MDHEN and SYDVKM. Trimming removed 4 bases from V and 6 bases from J, with 0 bases in between. The CDR3 sequence is 10 residues long. CDR3 in DNA: TGTGCCAGCAGTTATGAAAAACTGTTTTTT. This encodes CASSYEKLFF.

The rearrangement uses TRBV2 and TRBJ2-1; D not resolved. The CDR3 is made up of 12 amino acids. Germline loops: CDR1 SNHLY, CDR2 FYNNEI. V gave up 8 bases and J gave up 8 bases, with 13 bases separating them. CDR3 DNA: TGTGCCAGCGGAGCTAGGCTCGATGAGCAGTTCTTC. Residues: CASGARLDEQFF.

The J gene is TRBJ1-2, the V gene TRBV7-9; D not certain. The germline V gene encodes CDR1 SEHNR and CDR2 FQNEAQ (reference sequence). The CDR3 runs to 14 residues. Trimming cost V 5 bases and J 2 bases, with 12 bases left between them. CDR3 DNA: TGTGCCAGCAGCAACCTAGGAGAAAACTATGGCTACACCTTC. Translated, it gives CASSNLGENYGYTF.

This clone has a single count. J is TRBJ1-5 and V is TRBV13; tentatively, D is TRBD1 (5 bases). V was clipped by 0 bases and J by 2 bases, with 11 bases between them. The CDR3 has 16 residues. CDR1 PRHDT and CDR2 FYEKMQ come from the germline V gene (reference sequence). CDR3 amino acids: CASSLGPDTRNQPQHF. The CDR3 DNA reads as TGTGCCAGCAGCTTAGGCCCGGACACTCGCAATCAGCCCCAGCATTTT.

The CDR3 DNA reads TGTGCCAGCTCACCCCCGACCGGCACCACCACCGGGGAGCTGTTTTTT. Encoded protein: CASSPPTGTTTGELFF. The V and J genes are TRBV18 and TRBJ2-2; D unclear. Trimming cost V 3 bases and J 4 bases, with 15 bases left between them. The CDR3 loop spans 16 amino acids. Germline-derived CDR1 and CDR2 are KGHSH and LQKENI.

The V gene is TRBV30, the J gene TRBJ2-7, with 13 bases identical to TRBD2. There are 15 residues in the CDR3. With 2 bases clipped from V and 5 bases from J, the junction kept 6 bases outside the gene matches. The germline V gene has CDR1 GTSNPN and CDR2 SVGIG (reference sequence). CDR3 sequence reads: CAWSPSGLAGNEQYF. The CDR3 DNA follows: TGTGCCTGGAGTCCCTCGGGACTAGCGGGAAACGAGCAGTACTTC.

The rearrangement links TRBV4-1 to TRBJ2-3; 8 positions match TRBD2. Germline CDR1 is MGHRA and CDR2 is YSYEKL. After removal of 4 bases from V and 5 bases from J, the junction contained 11 bases not matched to a gene. CDR3 length equals 16 residues. The DNA of the CDR3 is TGCGCCAGCAGCCCCTGGACGGGGGGGCTCGTAGATACGCAGTATTTT. Protein sequence: CASSPWTGGLVDTQYF.

This chain links TRBV27 with TRBJ1-1, with a possible D match to TRBD1 (6 bases). The V and J ends lost 11 bases and 5 bases respectively, with 15 bases between them. The CDR3 runs 12 residues. CDR1 MNHEY and CDR2 SMNVEV come from the germline V gene (reference sequence). CDR3 protein: CAAQGPNTEAFF. In DNA, the CDR3 is TGTGCCGCACAGGGCCCGAATACTGAAGCTTTCTTT.

The chain recombines TRBV18 with TRBJ2-3; 7 bases fit TRBD2. The ends lost 1 base at V and 0 bases at J; junction bases unmatched: 13. The CDR3 length is 19 residues. The germline V gene encodes CDR1 KGHSH and CDR2 LQKENI. The chain's CDR3 is CASSPRASGKWRSTDTQYF. The DNA for the CDR3 is TGTGCCAGCTCACCACGGGCTAGCGGCAAGTGGCGAAGCACAGATACGCAGTATTTT.

V is TRBV27 and J is TRBJ2-6; maybe TRBD1 (6 bases). Germline V gene lookup returns CDR1 MNHEY and CDR2 SMNVEV (reference sequence). Trimming took 2 bases from V and 0 from J, leaving 11 bases between them. CDR3 length: 17 amino acids. The CDR3 loop reads CASSLGQFSSGANVLTF. The CDR3 region has the DNA TGTGCCAGCAGTTTAGGACAGTTCAGCTCTGGGGCCAACGTCCTGACTTTC.

The chain couples TRBV29-1 to TRBJ1-2, with 11 bases identical to TRBD1. CDR3 length equals 15 residues. J gave up 5 bases and V 6 bases, and 11 bases lay outside the gene matches. Germline CDR1 and CDR2: SQVTM and ANQGSEA. This chain's CDR3 is CSVDPGTGGIYGYTF. As DNA, the CDR3 is TGCAGCGTCGATCCCGGGACAGGGGGGATTTATGGCTACACCTTC.

The chain uses TRBV4-1 and TRBJ1-2; the match to TRBD1 covers 7 bases. Germline CDR1 MGHRA, CDR2 YSYEKL. There are 14 residues in the CDR3. With 10 bases clipped from V and 3 bases from J, the junction kept 11 bases outside the gene matches. The CDR3 region is CATTKTGQDYGYTF. CDR3 sequence (DNA): TGCGCCACCACTAAGACAGGGCAAGACTATGGCTACACCTTC.

This clone has only a few counts. The gene calls are TRBV6-5 and TRBJ2-7; a possible D gene is TRBD1 (5 bases). V was clipped by 5 bases and J by 4 bases, with 12 bases between them. The CDR3 totals 13 residues. Germline CDR1 reads MNHEY; CDR2 reads SVGAGI. The CDR3 DNA sequence: TGTGCCAGCAGTAGACAGATAATGTACGAGCAGTACTTC. This gives the protein CASSRQIMYEQYF.

In DNA, the CDR3 is TGTGCCAGTAGTATTGGTGGGACTTCCTACGAGCAGTACTTC. Amino acids: CASSIGGTSYEQYF. The chain carries TRBV19 and TRBJ2-7, with D maybe TRBD2 (6 bases). V lost 3 bases and J lost 1, with 10 bases in between. From germline, CDR1 is LNHDA and CDR2 SQIVND (reference sequence). The CDR3 runs to 14 residues.

The sample holds a few counts of this clone. V usage is TRBV6-5 and J usage is TRBJ2-1; TRBD2 matches 15 bases. Germline V gene lookup returns CDR1 MNHEY and CDR2 SVGAGI. The CDR3 runs to 15 residues. With V trimmed by 4 bases and J by 7 bases, 2 bases remained unmatched. The CDR3 sequence: CASSWTSGGGNEQFF. The CDR3 DNA is TGTGCCAGCAGTTGGACTAGCGGGGGGGGGAATGAGCAGTTCTTC.

V gene TRBV30 combines with J gene TRBJ1-2; 10 bases agree with TRBD1. The germline V gene has CDR1 GTSNPN and CDR2 SVGIG (reference sequence). CDR3 length equals 15 residues. The junction had 6 bases not matched to a gene; V was cut back by 1 base and J by 4 bases. Here the CDR3 DNA reads TGTGCCTGGAGTGCGGGGACAGGGGATGGCTATGGCTACACCTTC. This codes for CAWSAGTGDGYGYTF.

This chain links TRBV5-1 with TRBJ1-4; 8 bases are shared with TRBD1. In germline, CDR1 is SGHRS, CDR2 YFSETQ. CDR3 length: 14 residues. With V trimmed by 0 bases and J by 7 bases, 2 bases remained unmatched. The CDR3 DNA reads as TGCGCCAGCAGCTTGGGCAGGGGGCGTGAAAAACTGTTTTTT. As protein: CASSLGRGREKLFF.

This chain links TRBV5-6 with TRBJ2-2; perhaps TRBD2 as D (6 bases). This CDR3 region has 15 residues. V lost 2 bases to trimming and J lost 4 bases, with 12 bases between them. The germline V gene encodes CDR1 SGHDT and CDR2 YYEEEE. The CDR3 DNA is TGTGCCAGCAGCTTCCTGGGACTCTCCACCGGGGAGCTGTTTTTT. It is translated as CASSFLGLSTGELFF.

The chain carries TRBV19 and TRBJ1-1, with D uncertain. Trimming shortened V by 7 bases and J by 0 bases, and 12 bases separated the two germline ends. CDR3 length: 14 residues. The germline CDR1 and CDR2 sequences are LNHDA and SQIVND (reference sequence). Here the CDR3 DNA reads TGTGCCAGTACCCTGACGGGGATGAACACTGAAGCTTTCTTT. Translation: CASTLTGMNTEAFF.

About this clone itself: Different DNA sequences within this sample yield the same CDR3. This chain links TRBV6-1 with TRBJ1-1; D gene unclear. CDR1 and CDR2 (germline): MNHNS, SASEGT. V was trimmed by 6 bases and J by 4 bases, leaving 15 bases between them. The CDR3 covers 14 residues. CDR3 bases: TGTGCCAGCAGCCCGGACCTTCGGGGCACTGAAGCTTTCTTT. Translating it yields CASSPDLRGTEAFF.

J is TRBJ2-5 and V is TRBV5-1; D gene uncertain. V was cut by 0 bases and J by 5 bases, with 14 bases left in between. The length of the CDR3 is 15 residues. Germline V gene sequence: CDR1 SGHRS, CDR2 YFSETQ. CDR3 protein: CASSLEARPWETQYF. The CDR3 nucleotides are TGCGCCAGCAGCTTGGAAGCGCGGCCGTGGGAGACCCAGTACTTC.

The chain recombines TRBV30 with TRBJ2-3; D could derive from TRBD1 or TRBD2 (5 bases each). The germline gives CDR1 GTSNPN, CDR2 SVGIG (reference sequence). CDR3 length equals 13 residues. Trimming removed 8 bases at V and 0 bases at J, with 12 bases between. The CDR3 is CAGTWGSTDTQYF. The DNA of the CDR3 is TGTGCCGGTACTTGGGGGAGCACAGATACGCAGTATTTT.

This clone appeared a single time. The V and J genes are TRBV2 and TRBJ2-4, with 7 bases matching TRBD2. V shed 6 bases and J 7 bases; nucleotides not matched to a gene: 12. This CDR3 is built from 15 residues. Per germline, CDR1 SNHLY and CDR2 FYNNEI. The CDR3 loop reads CASRGGLGVWNIQYF. DNA for the CDR3: TGTGCCAGCAGGGGAGGGTTGGGGGTTTGGAACATTCAGTACTTC. The full variable domain, in which reference TRBV2 and TRBJ2-4 provide the parts outside the CDR3, is EPEVTQTPSHQVTQMGQEVILRCVPISNHLYFYWYRQILGQKVEFLVSFYNNEISEKSEIFDDQFSVERPDGSNFTLKIRSTKLEDSAMYFCASRGGLGVWNIQYFGAGTRLSVL.

The chain joins TRBV4-1 to TRBJ1-1; 7 bases fit TRBD1. Trimming removed 4 bases from V and 6 bases from J; junction bases left unmatched: 8. From germline, CDR1 is MGHRA and CDR2 YSYEKL. The CDR3 runs 14 residues. CDR3 nucleotide sequence: TGCGCCAGCAGCCTTATTCAGGGGGAAGCTGAAGCTTTCTTT. Its protein is CASSLIQGEAEAFF.

V is TRBV7-8 and J is TRBJ1-5; 9 nucleotides align to TRBD1. Germline loops: CDR1 SGHVS, CDR2 FQNEAQ. The CDR3 has 17 residues. Losses at the gene ends were 1 base for V and 1 base for J; bases not matched to a gene: 5. The CDR3 DNA follows: TGTGCCAGCAGCTTAGAGCCGGGACAGGGAAGCAATCAGCCCCAGCATTTT. Protein product: CASSLEPGQGSNQPQHF.